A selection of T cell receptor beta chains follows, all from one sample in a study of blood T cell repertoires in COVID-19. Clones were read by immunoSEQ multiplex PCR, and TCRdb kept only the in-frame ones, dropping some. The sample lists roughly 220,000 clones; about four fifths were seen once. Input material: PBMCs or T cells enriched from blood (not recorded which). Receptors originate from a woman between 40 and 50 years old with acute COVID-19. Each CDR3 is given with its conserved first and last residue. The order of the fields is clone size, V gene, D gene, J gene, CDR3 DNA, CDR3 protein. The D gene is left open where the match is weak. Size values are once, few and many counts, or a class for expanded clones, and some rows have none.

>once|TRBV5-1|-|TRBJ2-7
TGCGCCAGCAGCCTAGCGACCGACCGGATCCATTACGAGCAGTACTTC
CASSLATDRIHYEQYF
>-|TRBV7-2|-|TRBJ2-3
TGTGCCAGCAGCTTACCGCAGGGTGGGGGCTATACGCAGTATTTT
CASSLPQGGGYTQYF
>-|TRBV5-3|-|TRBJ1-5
TGTGCCAGAAGTTCTGACAGTAGCAATCAGCCCCAGCATTTT
CARSSDSSNQPQHF
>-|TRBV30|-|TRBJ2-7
TGTGCCTGGTCCCGGACAGTCTCCTACGAGCAGTACTTC
CAWSRTVSYEQYF
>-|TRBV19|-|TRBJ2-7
TGTGCCAGTAGGAGTGGGGCGTCAGGAGACGAGCAGTACTTC
CASRSGASGDEQYF
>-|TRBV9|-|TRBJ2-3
TGTGCCAGCAGCGTTGGAGGTTCAGATACGCAGTATTTT
CASSVGGSDTQYF
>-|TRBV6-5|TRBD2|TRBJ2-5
TGTGCCAGCAGGCCGGGACTAGCAAGAGAGACCCAGTACTTC
CASRPGLARETQYF
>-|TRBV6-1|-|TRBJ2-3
TGTGCCAGCAGTGAAGACCCTTGGCGGAGCACAGATACGCAGTATTTT
CASSEDPWRSTDTQYF
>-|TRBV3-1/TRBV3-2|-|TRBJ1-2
TGTGCCAGCAGCTCAGTACATGGCTACACCTTC
CASSSVHGYTF
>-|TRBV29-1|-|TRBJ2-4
TGCAGCGTAGCTAGTTTGGCCAAAAACATTCAGTACTTC
CSVASLAKNIQYF
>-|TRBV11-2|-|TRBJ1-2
TGTGCCAGCAGCTTAGGTTTGTCAGGCTTCTATGGCTACACCTTC
CASSLGLSGFYGYTF
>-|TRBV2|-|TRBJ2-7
TGTGCCAGCAGTGAACGGAGCGAGCAGTACTTC
CASSERSEQYF
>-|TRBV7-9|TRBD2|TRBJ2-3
TGTGCCAGCAGCCCGGGACTATCAACAGATACGCAGTATTTT
CASSPGLSTDTQYF
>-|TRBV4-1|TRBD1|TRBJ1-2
TGCGCCAGCAGCCAGGGGCCGGGACAGGTCCTAAGGAGAGGCTATGGCTACACCTTC
CASSQGPGQVLRRGYGYTF
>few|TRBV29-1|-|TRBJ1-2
TGCAGCGTTGGGAGGAAGGTTGACTATGGCTACACCTTC
CSVGRKVDYGYTF
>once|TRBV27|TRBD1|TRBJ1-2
TGTGCCAGCAGTTTAAATGGACAGGGAGTAAACTCGCCTAACTATGGCTACACCTTC
CASSLNGQGVNSPNYGYTF
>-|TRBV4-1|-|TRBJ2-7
TGCGCCAGCAGCTGGGACACAGCCTACGAGCAGTACTTC
CASSWDTAYEQYF
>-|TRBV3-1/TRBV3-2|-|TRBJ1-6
TGTGCCAGCAGCCAGGTACAGGGATCTTCACCCCTCCACTTT
CASSQVQGSSPLHF